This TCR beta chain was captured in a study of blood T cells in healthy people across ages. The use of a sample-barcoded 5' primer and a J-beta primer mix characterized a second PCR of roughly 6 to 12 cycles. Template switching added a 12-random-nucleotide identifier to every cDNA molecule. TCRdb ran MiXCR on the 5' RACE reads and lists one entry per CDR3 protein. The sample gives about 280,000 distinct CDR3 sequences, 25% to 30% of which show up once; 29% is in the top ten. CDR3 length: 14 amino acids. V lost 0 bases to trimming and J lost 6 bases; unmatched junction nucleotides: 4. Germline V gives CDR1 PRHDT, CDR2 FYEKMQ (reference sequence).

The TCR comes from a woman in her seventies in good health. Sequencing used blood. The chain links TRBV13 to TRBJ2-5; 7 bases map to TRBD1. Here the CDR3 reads CASSLGQGKKTQYF. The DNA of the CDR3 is TGTGCCAGCAGCTTAGGACAGGGGAAAAAGACCCAGTACTTC.